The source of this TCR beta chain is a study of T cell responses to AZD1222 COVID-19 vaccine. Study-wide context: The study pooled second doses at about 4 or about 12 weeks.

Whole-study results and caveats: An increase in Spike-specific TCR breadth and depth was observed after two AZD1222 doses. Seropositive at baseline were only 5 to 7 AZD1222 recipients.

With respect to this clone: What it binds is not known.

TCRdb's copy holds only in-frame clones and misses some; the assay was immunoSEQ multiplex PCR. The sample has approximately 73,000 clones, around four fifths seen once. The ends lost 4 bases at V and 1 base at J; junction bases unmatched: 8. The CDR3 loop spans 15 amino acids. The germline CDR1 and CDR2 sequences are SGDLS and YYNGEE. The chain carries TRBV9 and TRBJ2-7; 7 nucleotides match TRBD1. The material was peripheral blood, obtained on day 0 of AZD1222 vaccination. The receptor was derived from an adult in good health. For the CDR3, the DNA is TGTGCCAGCAGCTCCGACAGGGCTTCTTCCTACGAGCAGTACTTC. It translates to CASSSDRASSYEQYF.